One and the same sample provided the 28 T cell receptor beta chains below, sequenced in a study of OX40 agonist ivuxolimab in advanced cancers. Data came from immunoSEQ multiplex PCR; TCRdb stores just in-frame clones and leaves some out. Among about 46,000 clones listed, around 89% were seen once. Sample: CD4+ or CD8+ T cells sorted from blood, taken in a trial of the OX40 agonist ivuxolimab. The receptors stem from an adult with an advanced solid tumor such as melanoma, head and neck, liver or kidney cancer.

CDR3 sequence reads: CASSLGQGDTEAFF. As DNA, the CDR3 is TGTGCCAGCAGCCTCGGACAGGGGGACACTGAAGCTTTCTTT. The chain combines TRBV9 with TRBJ1-1, with 10 bases identical to TRBD1. In germline, CDR1 is SGDLS, CDR2 YYNGEE. With 4 bases clipped from V and 3 bases from J, the junction kept 3 bases outside the gene matches. The CDR3 consists of 14 residues.

The rearrangement links TRBV5-6 to TRBJ1-3; the match to TRBD1 covers 9 bases. CDR1 and CDR2 (germline): SGHDT, YYEEEE. The V segment lost 2 bases and the J segment 1 base; nucleotides outside the gene matches: 1. This CDR3 region has 15 residues. The CDR3 coding sequence is TGTGCCAGCAGCTTTGGACAGGGGTCTGGAAACACCATATATTTT. It specifies CASSFGQGSGNTIYF.

CDR3 nucleotide sequence: TGTGCCAGTAGTACTAGGACAGGTGAATCGTCCTACAATGAGCAGTTCTTC. This codes for CASSTRTGESSYNEQFF. This sequence joins TRBV19 and TRBJ2-1; 7 nucleotides align to TRBD1. CDR1 LNHDA and CDR2 SQIVND come from the germline V gene (reference sequence). J gave up 1 base and V 4 bases, and 10 bases lay outside the gene matches. The CDR3 contains 17 residues.

This clone appeared a single time. This chain connects TRBV11-2 to TRBJ1-3, with unresolved D. The CDR3 consists of 16 residues. Germline V lookup: CDR1 SGHAT, CDR2 FQNNGV. Between the trimmed V and J ends, which lost 4 bases and 0 bases, there was a span of 13 bases. CDR3 coding DNA: TGTGCCAGCAGCTCTAACTCCCTACTCTCTGGAAACACCATATATTTT. It specifies CASSSNSLLSGNTIYF.

This clone was counted a few times. The chain carries TRBV6-1 and TRBJ2-7; no reliable D call. Germline CDR1 is MNHNS and CDR2 is SASEGT. Trimming removed 8 bases from V and 5 bases from J, with 19 bases in between. This CDR3 is built from 14 residues. CDR3 in amino acids: CASELGSATNEQYF. DNA of the CDR3: TGTGCCAGCGAGTTGGGCAGCGCTACTAACGAGCAGTACTTC.

The chain carries TRBV14 and TRBJ1-5; TRBD1 might be the D (5 bases). Germline assignment: CDR1 SGHDN and CDR2 FVKESK. CDR3 length equals 18 residues. Trimming took off 1 base at V and 2 bases at J, with 18 bases between the two ends. The CDR3 here is CASSQALGEGVRNQPQHF. In DNA, the CDR3 is TGTGCCAGCAGCCAAGCGCTGGGGGAAGGGGTGCGCAATCAGCCCCAGCATTTT.

The rearrangement joins TRBV11-2 to TRBJ2-7; D is unresolved. V dropped 4 bases and J dropped 2 bases, with 6 bases sitting between them. CDR1 and CDR2 from the germline V gene are SGHAT and FQNNGV. The CDR3 has 12 residues. In DNA form, the CDR3 reads TGTGCCAGCAGCTCAGGACCCTACGAGCAGTACTTC. As protein: CASSSGPYEQYF.

The gene calls are TRBV7-6 and TRBJ2-7, with 9 bases matching TRBD1. Germline trimming cut 5 bases from V and 4 bases from J; bases unmatched to any gene: 6. The CDR3 has 14 residues. Germline CDR1 SGHVS, CDR2 FNYEAQ. The CDR3 nucleotides read TGTGCCAGCAGCGTCGGGACAGGGCCTTACGAGCAGTACTTC. This sequence encodes CASSVGTGPYEQYF.

This chain connects TRBV6-1 to TRBJ2-5; 12 positions match TRBD2. The ends lost 2 bases at V and 2 bases at J; junction bases unmatched: 0. Germline V CDR1 and CDR2: MNHNS, SASEGT. The CDR3 spans 15 residues. CDR3 in amino acids: CASSELAGGQETQYF. The CDR3 DNA follows: TGTGCCAGCAGTGAACTAGCGGGGGGGCAAGAGACCCAGTACTTC.

The genes are TRBV4-3 and TRBJ2-3, with TRBD2 matching 12 bases. CDR3 length equals 18 residues. The J segment lost 3 bases and the V segment lost 0 bases, leaving 7 bases of the junction unmatched. CDR1 LGHNA and CDR2 YSLEER come from the germline V gene. The CDR3 bases are TGCGCCAGCAGCCAAGATCTTTTACTAGCGGGGGGTACAGATACGCAGTATTTT. Translation gives CASSQDLLLAGGTDTQYF.

The genes are TRBV21-1 and TRBJ2-7; the table's D call, TRBD2, has no DNA check behind it. TRBV21-1 corresponds to a pseudogene. CDR3 length equals 13 residues. Written as DNA, the CDR3 is TGTGCCAGCAGTCGAAACTCGAGGGCCGAGCAGTACTTC. It codes for CASSRNSRAEQYF.

The chain couples TRBV5-4 to TRBJ2-7; 7 nucleotides agree with TRBD1. Germline values: CDR1 SGHNT, CDR2 YYREEE (reference sequence). The trim removed 4 bases at V and 1 base at J, leaving 5 bases unmatched. The CDR3 has 14 amino acids. The DNA of the CDR3 is TGTGCCAGCAGCCACCGGGACAGATCCTACGAGCAGTACTTC. It specifies CASSHRDRSYEQYF.

The V gene is TRBV28, the J gene TRBJ1-1, with D perhaps TRBD1 (6 bases). The CDR3 spans 15 residues. Germline-derived CDR1 and CDR2 are MDHEN and SYDVKM. Trimming took 7 bases from V and 4 from J, leaving 19 bases between them. This CDR3 reads CASTVTGGGGTEAFF. CDR3 nucleotides: TGTGCCAGCACCGTCACCGGGGGCGGCGGCACTGAAGCTTTCTTT.

The V call is TRBV19, the J call TRBJ2-1; a possible D gene is TRBD2 (6 bases). The CDR3 loop spans 14 amino acids. Germline V CDR1 and CDR2: LNHDA, SQIVND (reference sequence). Trimming took off 10 bases at V and 4 bases at J, with 17 bases between the two ends. Written as DNA, the CDR3 is TGTGCCACCGAAGGGCGGGGCTCTTACAATGAGCAGTTCTTC. It is translated as CATEGRGSYNEQFF.

The chain joins TRBV4-2 to TRBJ2-1, with unresolved D. V lost 0 bases and J 6 bases, leaving 6 bases between the germline ends. The CDR3 covers 13 residues. Germline values: CDR1 LGHNA, CDR2 YNFKEQ. CDR3 coding DNA: TGTGCCAGCAGCCAAGATAAGCTCAATGAGCAGTTCTTC. It yields the protein CASSQDKLNEQFF.

The chain employs TRBV7-6 and TRBJ2-1, with 10 positions matching TRBD2. Germline V gene data show CDR1 as SGHVS and CDR2 as FNYEAQ. This CDR3 has 15 amino acids. Trimming removed 5 bases from V and 4 bases from J; junction bases left unmatched: 5. The CDR3 region has the DNA TGTGCCAGCAGCCGAGGGACTAGCGCGTACAATGAGCAGTTCTTC. Translation: CASSRGTSAYNEQFF. Complete variable domain (other parts from reference TRBV7-6 and TRBJ2-1): GAGVSQSPRYKVTKRGQDVALRCDPISGHVSLYWYRQALGQGPEFLTYFNYEAQQDKSGLPNDRFSAERPEGSISTLTIQRTEQRDSAMYRCASSRGTSAYNEQFFGPGTRLTVL.

This chain links TRBV9 with TRBJ1-5; D perhaps matches TRBD1 (5 bases). The CDR3 covers 14 residues. CDR1 and CDR2 from the germline V gene are SGDLS and YYNGEE. V gave up 5 bases and J gave up 1 base, with 10 bases separating them. CDR3 sequence reads: CASRAGSSNQPQHF. DNA for the CDR3: TGTGCCAGCAGGGCAGGGAGCAGCAATCAGCCCCAGCATTTT.

V and J are TRBV27 and TRBJ2-7, with D hard to call. Trimming took off 3 bases at V and 1 base at J, with 16 bases between the two ends. Germline values: CDR1 MNHEY, CDR2 SMNVEV (reference sequence). This CDR3 spans 16 amino acids. CDR3 sequence: CASSLAFGRASYEQYF. The DNA of the CDR3 is TGTGCCAGCAGTTTGGCTTTCGGACGGGCATCCTACGAGCAGTACTTC.

As regards this clone: One junction end disagrees with the germline gene, perhaps due to a read error. This rearrangement joins TRBV2 to TRBJ2-2; D is perhaps TRBD1 or TRBD2 (6 bases each). The CDR3 has 15 amino acids. Germline CDR1 is SNHLY and CDR2 is FYNNEI. The CDR3 is CASSEGGRGTGELFF. The CDR3 DNA is TGTGCCAGCAGCGAAGGGGGGCGTGGCACCGGGGAGCTGTTTTTT.

The chain links TRBV4-3 to TRBJ2-1; D is uncertain. The V gene's germline CDR1 is LGHNA and CDR2 YSLEER. V shed 0 bases and J shed 6 bases, with 21 bases lying between them. CDR3 length equals 18 residues. The CDR3 DNA reads as TGCGCCAGCAGCCAAGACACATGGTCGGCCCCCTCGGGCAATGAGCAGTTCTTC. Translated, it gives CASSQDTWSAPSGNEQFF.

The rearrangement joins TRBV30 to TRBJ1-2, with TRBD1 matching over 12 bases. The CDR3 runs 17 residues. Per the germline V gene, CDR1 is GTSNPN and CDR2 is SVGIG (reference sequence). V trimming: 2 bases; J trimming: 2 bases; junction bases outside the gene matches: 9. The CDR3 sequence: CAWSPRDRGPTNYGYTF. The CDR3 DNA reads as TGTGCCTGGAGTCCCCGGGACAGGGGGCCAACGAACTATGGCTACACCTTC.

The chain employs TRBV4-2 and TRBJ2-7; D is unresolved. CDR1 is LGHNA, CDR2 YNFKEQ, per germline. V lost 0 bases to trimming and J lost 4 bases, with 4 bases between them. There are 12 residues in the CDR3. The chain's CDR3 is CASSQDRYEQYF. The DNA for the CDR3 is TGTGCCAGCAGCCAAGATAGGTACGAGCAGTACTTC.

The gene calls are TRBV27 and TRBJ1-5, with no clear D. The CDR3 has 15 residues. Germline V CDR1 and CDR2: MNHEY, SMNVEV (reference sequence). The ends were cut back, 5 bases at V and 0 bases at J, with 11 bases in the middle. In DNA form, the CDR3 reads TGTGCCAGCAGTCTAGAGGGAAATAGCAATCAGCCCCAGCATTTT. Protein product: CASSLEGNSNQPQHF.

The rearrangement links TRBV7-9 to TRBJ1-5; the match to TRBD1 covers 7 bases. Germline V gene data show CDR1 as SEHNR and CDR2 as FQNEAQ (reference sequence). This CDR3 has 13 amino acids. V trimming: 9 bases; J trimming: 4 bases; junction bases outside the gene matches: 6. As DNA, the CDR3 is TGTGCCAGTACAGGGGCTCCGAATCAGCCCCAGCATTTT. Translated: CASTGAPNQPQHF.

The chain has TRBV7-9 and TRBJ2-1, with TRBD1 matching 7 bases. J was trimmed by 2 bases and V by 2 bases; bases with no gene match: 3. The CDR3 totals 15 residues. Germline values: CDR1 SEHNR, CDR2 FQNEAQ (reference sequence). Here the CDR3 DNA reads TGTGCCAGCAGCTTATTGGGACAGCCCTACAATGAGCAGTTCTTC. This encodes CASSLLGQPYNEQFF.

This chain links TRBV28 with TRBJ1-1; TRBD1 matches 7 bases. Trimming removed 6 bases from V and 7 bases from J; junction bases left unmatched: 8. CDR1 and CDR2 (germline): MDHEN, SYDVKM. The CDR3 length is 13 residues. The CDR3 sequence: CASSIGTVREAFF. The DNA for the CDR3 is TGTGCCAGCAGCATCGGGACAGTACGTGAAGCTTTCTTT.

A single count supports this clone. This chain links TRBV9 with TRBJ2-2; D remains unclear. The CDR3 is 15 residues long. V lost 4 bases to trimming and J lost 0 bases, with 10 bases between them. Germline-derived CDR1 and CDR2 are SGDLS and YYNGEE. For the CDR3, the DNA is TGTGCCAGCAGCCTTAGGACCGCGAACACCGGGGAGCTGTTTTTT. This sequence encodes CASSLRTANTGELFF.

This clone was found once. The CDR3 region has the DNA TGCGCCAGCAGCCCTCAAGCGGGCGGTACAGCATACTACGAGCAGTACTTC. It encodes CASSPQAGGTAYYEQYF. The gene calls are TRBV4-3 and TRBJ2-7; maybe TRBD2 (6 bases). Germline V gene lookup returns CDR1 LGHNA and CDR2 YSLEER. Trimming took off 4 bases at V and 3 bases at J, with 22 bases between the two ends. The CDR3 totals 17 residues.